This T cell receptor beta chain originates from a study of T-cell reconstitution after alpha-beta-depleted transplantation in children. The length of the CDR3 is 11 residues. Per germline, CDR1 DFQATT and CDR2 SNEGSKA (reference sequence). Library preparation (for TCRbeta) was performed with unique molecular identifiers. TCRdb itself ran the PCR reads through MiXCR, one entry per CDR3 protein. In the table there are 350,000 to 500,000 distinct CDR3 sequences, around two fifths of which are singletons. This clonotype was seen at least ten times. The chain joins TRBV20-1 to TRBJ2-5, with 10 bases that match TRBD2. This clonotype originated in a girl aged 2-9 years with aplastic anemia, due to receive a stem cell transplant. The material was PBMCs, obtained before TCRalphabeta/CD19-depleted stem cell transplant. CDR3 region: CSRTSGETQYF. CDR3 sequence (DNA): TGCAGCCGGACTAGCGGAGAGACCCAGTACTTC.